The 3 T cell receptor beta chains below come from one sample, sequenced in a study of blood T cell repertoires in COVID-19. Repertoires were generated with immunoSEQ multiplex PCR, while TCRdb's copy carries only in-frame clones and drops some. The profile shows 250,000 to 300,000 clones, around nine tenths of them singletons. Sequencing used peripheral blood. These receptors all stem from an older woman with COVID-19, enrolled during active disease.

V usage is TRBV4-3 and J usage is TRBJ2-1; TRBD2 matches 7 bases. Trimming cost V 0 bases and J 4 bases; bases outside gene matches: 9. Germline loops: CDR1 LGHNA, CDR2 YSLEER. This CDR3 contains 17 residues. In nucleotides, the CDR3 is TGCGCCAGCAGCCAAGACGATCTAGCGGAAGGGTACAATGAGCAGTTCTTC. This translates into CASSQDDLAEGYNEQFF.

J is TRBJ2-1 and V is TRBV6-5, with TRBD2 identical over 10 bases. The CDR3 extends over 15 amino acids. With V trimmed by 6 bases and J by 2 bases, 4 bases remained unmatched. Germline assignment: CDR1 MNHEY and CDR2 SVGAGI. CDR3 sequence (DNA): TGTGCCAGCAGCGTAACTAGCGGGACCTACAATGAGCAGTTCTTC. Its translation: CASSVTSGTYNEQFF.

The chain couples TRBV7-9 to TRBJ1-1; 9 nucleotides agree with TRBD1. Trimming at V came to 5 bases and at J to 5 bases, leaving 3 bases not matched to a gene. Per germline, CDR1 SEHNR and CDR2 FQNEAQ (reference sequence). The CDR3 is made up of 13 amino acids. CDR3 residues: CASSAGTGTEAFF. CDR3 nucleotides: TGTGCCAGCAGCGCCGGGACAGGGACTGAAGCTTTCTTT.